These 29 T cell receptor beta chains share one sample of origin, sequenced in a study of CD8 T cells in ankylosing spondylitis. Study results and caveats: Made up of several highly homologous variants, a TCR beta motif appeared characteristic of ankylosing spondylitis blood.

These receptors have no identified antigens. TCRdb independently ran MiXCR on the 5' RACE reads; one entry per CDR3 protein. The profile covers 400,000 to 450,000 distinct CDR3 sequences, with 17% appearing a single time and under 1.2% taken by the ten largest. Material for sequencing was blood, either unsorted or a sorted T cell fraction (not recorded which). The receptors derive from a male donor with ankylosing spondylitis.

The genes are TRBV27 and TRBJ1-5, with 9 bases lining up with TRBD1. The CDR3 totals 16 residues. Germline CDR1 and CDR2: MNHEY and SMNVEV (reference sequence). Trimming at V came to 8 bases and at J to 7 bases, leaving 15 bases not matched to a gene. The DNA for the CDR3 is TGTGCCAGCGGTCCGGGACAGGGTCTGAAGGGGCAGCCCCAGCATTTT. It specifies CASGPGQGLKGQPQHF.

The rearrangement uses TRBV29-1 and TRBJ1-5; possible D gene TRBD1, 5 bases. There are 13 residues in the CDR3. V was shortened by 6 bases and J by 2 bases, with 11 bases between the two germline ends. Germline values: CDR1 SQVTM, CDR2 ANQGSEA. The CDR3 sequence is CSVALGGNQPQHF. CDR3 DNA: TGCAGCGTCGCCCTGGGGGGCAATCAGCCCCAGCATTTT.

This clonotype appeared a few times. This chain connects TRBV5-4 to TRBJ1-4; tentative D call: TRBD1 (6 bases). Trimming cost V 3 bases and J 5 bases, with 14 bases left between them. The CDR3 is 15 amino acids. Germline-derived CDR1 and CDR2 are SGHNT and YYREEE (reference sequence). CDR3 nucleotide sequence: TGTGCCAGCAGCTCCCGGACGGGGGCAAATGAAAAACTGTTTTTT. Translation gives CASSSRTGANEKLFF.

This clonotype was seen more than once but under ten times. The J gene is TRBJ2-7, the V gene TRBV10-3; possibly TRBD1 or TRBD2 for D (5 bases each). The ends were cut back, 4 bases at V and 5 bases at J, with 6 bases in the middle. CDR3 length: 11 residues. The germline V gene has CDR1 ENHRY and CDR2 SYGVKD. In nucleotides, the CDR3 is TGTGCCATCAGTGCGGGGCACGAGCAGTACTTC. This gives the protein CAISAGHEQYF.

This clonotype was counted only a few times. The rearrangement uses TRBV27 and TRBJ1-5; TRBD1 matches at 8 bases. CDR3 length equals 15 residues. CDR1 and CDR2 (germline): MNHEY, SMNVEV (reference sequence). J gave up 3 bases and V 5 bases, and 6 bases lay outside the gene matches. The DNA for the CDR3 is TGTGCCAGCAGTGACAGGGGCCTTCCCAATCAGCCCCAGCATTTT. Residues: CASSDRGLPNQPQHF.

The chain links TRBV10-3 to TRBJ2-1, with D possibly matching TRBD1 (6 bases). This CDR3 contains 12 residues. CDR1 ENHRY and CDR2 SYGVKD come from the germline V gene. Trimming cost V 10 bases and J 4 bases, with 11 bases left between them. In DNA, the CDR3 is TGTGCCAGCCGGGACAAGTACAATGAGCAGTTCTTC. Its translation: CASRDKYNEQFF.

The sample holds a few counts of this clonotype. The chain couples TRBV6-5 to TRBJ2-2; 8 bases align to TRBD1. Germline CDR1 is MNHEY and CDR2 is SVGAGI. The CDR3 spans 15 residues. V was pared by 4 bases and J by 1 base, with 2 bases of the junction left unmatched. CDR3: CASSWTGRNTGELFF. The CDR3 DNA sequence: TGTGCCAGCAGTTGGACAGGGAGGAACACCGGGGAGCTGTTTTTT.

This clonotype was recorded at least ten times. The chain employs TRBV12-3 or TRBV12-4 and TRBJ1-4, with 7 bases that match TRBD1. Trimming at V came to 1 base and at J to 4 bases, leaving 3 bases not matched to a gene. The CDR3 has 15 residues. Here the CDR3 reads CASSLGDSLNEKLFF. DNA for the CDR3: TGTGCCAGCAGTTTAGGGGACAGCCTTAATGAAAAACTGTTTTTT.

This clonotype was seen ten or more times. The V and J genes are TRBV12-3 or TRBV12-4 and TRBJ2-1, with 9 bases fitting TRBD2. The CDR3 runs to 17 residues. V trimming: 5 bases; J trimming: 6 bases; junction bases outside the gene matches: 14. The CDR3 DNA follows: TGTGCCAGCAGTCCCTCGGGGCGGGGGGGCTCATTCAATGAGCAGTTCTTC. Translation: CASSPSGRGGSFNEQFF.

V gene TRBV9 combines with J gene TRBJ2-1; D might be TRBD2 (6 bases). Germline loops: CDR1 SGDLS, CDR2 YYNGEE. This CDR3 spans 18 amino acids. Between the trimmed V and J ends, which lost 4 bases and 3 bases, there was a span of 23 bases. For the CDR3, the DNA is TGTGCCAGCAGCCCCTCTCAGCACCGGGACTTATACTACAATGAGCAGTTCTTC. It encodes CASSPSQHRDLYYNEQFF.

This clonotype was seen at least ten times. The CDR3 loop reads CSASPKTGGTGELFF. The CDR3 DNA sequence: TGCAGTGCTAGTCCCAAGACAGGGGGCACCGGGGAGCTGTTTTTT. The J gene is TRBJ2-2, the V gene TRBV20-1; 9 nucleotides match TRBD1. With V trimmed by 3 bases and J by 4 bases, 6 bases remained unmatched. The CDR3 has 15 residues. Germline V gene sequence: CDR1 DFQATT, CDR2 SNEGSKA (reference sequence).

Ten or more counts support this clonotype. The chain uses TRBV29-1 and TRBJ1-1; D perhaps matches TRBD1 (6 bases). Germline CDR1 is SQVTM and CDR2 is ANQGSEA. V shed 2 bases and J shed 7 bases, with 8 bases lying between them. CDR3 length equals 11 residues. In DNA, the CDR3 is TGCAGCGTTGAAAGGGGGAGTGAAGCTTTCTTT. Translation: CSVERGSEAFF.

CDR3 bases: TGTGCCTGGAGCGGAGGACGGTTCTATGGCTACACCTTC. Its protein product is CAWSGGRFYGYTF. V usage is TRBV30 and J usage is TRBJ1-2; no clear D. V was trimmed by 3 bases and J by 4 bases, leaving 12 bases between them. The length of the CDR3 is 13 residues. The germline CDR1 and CDR2 sequences are GTSNPN and SVGIG (reference sequence). Combining the CDR3 with reference TRBV30 and TRBJ1-2 gives the whole variable domain SQTIHQWPATLVQPVGSPLSLECTVEGTSNPNLYWYRQAAGRGLQLLFYSVGIGQISSEVPQNLSASRPQDRQFILSSKKLLLSDSGFYLCAWSGGRFYGYTFGSGTRLTVV.

V usage is TRBV29-1 and J usage is TRBJ2-1, with D possibly TRBD2 on 6 matching bases. There are 16 residues in the CDR3. The germline gives CDR1 SQVTM, CDR2 ANQGSEA. V was clipped by 3 bases and J by 0 bases, with 15 bases between them. In nucleotides, the CDR3 is TGCAGCGTTGAGTCGACGGGGAGGCCCTCCTACAATGAGCAGTTCTTC. This translates into CSVESTGRPSYNEQFF.

This clonotype has a handful of counts. This chain joins TRBV29-1 and TRBJ1-1, with D tentatively TRBD1 (5 bases). V was pared by 3 bases and J by 7 bases, with 18 bases between. Germline values: CDR1 SQVTM, CDR2 ANQGSEA. The CDR3 totals 14 residues. The CDR3 DNA follows: TGCAGCGTTGAGGGGCGGGGAATTAGGGATGAAGCTTTCTTT. It is translated as CSVEGRGIRDEAFF.

The chain joins TRBV20-1 to TRBJ1-1; D is unresolved. Germline CDR1 is DFQATT and CDR2 is SNEGSKA (reference sequence). Trimming took off 1 base at V and 8 bases at J, with 17 bases between the two ends. CDR3 length: 14 amino acids. As DNA, the CDR3 is TGCAGTGCTAGAGCCTTGGAGGGTATGACCGAAGCTTTCTTT. Translation: CSARALEGMTEAFF.

This clonotype has more than one count but fewer than ten. V and J are TRBV5-1 and TRBJ1-1, with 9 bases identical to TRBD1. With 4 bases clipped from V and 0 bases from J, the junction kept 7 bases outside the gene matches. Germline CDR1 SGHRS, CDR2 YFSETQ. The CDR3 loop spans 16 amino acids. The CDR3 spells CASSRTGGSMNTEAFF. CDR3 bases: TGCGCCAGCAGCCGAACAGGGGGCTCTATGAACACTGAAGCTTTCTTT.

The chain couples TRBV6-1 to TRBJ1-4, with D possibly being TRBD1 (5 bases). Between the trimmed V and J ends, which lost 5 bases and 8 bases, there was a span of 15 bases. Germline V gene sequence: CDR1 MNHNS, CDR2 SASEGT. The CDR3 totals 14 residues. CDR3 loop: CASSIRGSAEKLFF. The CDR3 DNA reads as TGTGCCAGCAGTATCCGGGGGAGTGCGGAAAAACTGTTTTTT.

This clonotype was recorded at least ten times. This chain connects TRBV29-1 to TRBJ2-2; a weak D match, TRBD2 (5 bases). Germline assignment: CDR1 SQVTM and CDR2 ANQGSEA. The CDR3 loop spans 14 amino acids. V shed 7 bases and J shed 2 bases, with 14 bases lying between them. The CDR3 here is CSALKGVNTGELFF. CDR3 DNA: TGCAGCGCCCTAAAGGGAGTAAACACCGGGGAGCTGTTTTTT.

J is TRBJ1-2 and V is TRBV6-2 or TRBV6-3; tentative D call: TRBD1 (6 bases). The germline V gene has CDR1 MNHEY and CDR2 SVGEGT. This CDR3 spans 18 amino acids. The V end lost 0 bases, the J end lost 2 bases, and 19 bases lay between the germline ends. The CDR3 here is CASSYSWGRGGSNYGYTF. Written as DNA, the CDR3 is TGTGCCAGCAGTTACTCGTGGGGGCGGGGCGGATCGAACTATGGCTACACCTTC.

CDR3 nucleotides: TGTGCCAGCAGCCGCGGACCTGAAGCTTTCTTT. Amino acids: CASSRGPEAFF. V is TRBV7-8 and J is TRBJ1-1; no clear D. From germline, CDR1 is SGHVS and CDR2 FQNEAQ. V lost 5 bases to trimming and J lost 6 bases, with 7 bases between them. The CDR3 totals 11 residues. The full variable domain, with the rest looked up from reference TRBV7-8 and TRBJ1-1, is GAGVSQSPRYKVAKRGQDVALRCDPISGHVSLFWYQQALGQGPEFLTYFQNEAQLDKSGLPSDRFFAERPEGSVSTLKIQRTQQEDSAVYLCASSRGPEAFFGQGTRLTVV.

The genes are TRBV5-6 and TRBJ2-3; D could derive from TRBD1 or TRBD2 (5 bases each). V was cut by 4 bases and J by 4 bases, with 22 bases left in between. CDR1 SGHDT and CDR2 YYEEEE come from the germline V gene. This CDR3 is built from 17 residues. Written as DNA, the CDR3 is TGTGCCAGCAGCGTAAAGATGGGACGTTCTTATGCAGATACGCAGTATTTT. This codes for CASSVKMGRSYADTQYF.

This clonotype was detected only a few times. The chain combines TRBV2 with TRBJ2-3; 7 nucleotides match TRBD1. CDR3 length equals 15 residues. Germline CDR1 is SNHLY and CDR2 is FYNNEI. After removal of 4 bases from V and 3 bases from J, the junction contained 7 bases not matched to a gene. The CDR3 here is CASSGQGLWTDTQYF. The CDR3 DNA follows: TGTGCCAGCAGTGGACAGGGATTGTGGACAGATACGCAGTATTTT.

Only a few counts were recorded for this clonotype. This chain joins TRBV6-2 or TRBV6-3 and TRBJ2-1; either TRBD1 or TRBD2 may fit D (5 bases each). V was cut by 6 bases and J by 6 bases, with 18 bases left in between. The germline V gene has CDR1 MNHEY and CDR2 SVGEGT. CDR3 size: 15 residues. CDR3 protein: CASRGVGTDSNEQFF. CDR3 nucleotide sequence: TGTGCCAGCAGGGGAGTGGGGACCGATTCCAATGAGCAGTTCTTC.

The sample holds a few counts of this clonotype. The chain couples TRBV18 to TRBJ2-1; D may match TRBD1 or TRBD2 (6 bases each). The germline V and J ends were trimmed by 1 base and 5 bases, with 9 bases remaining between them. CDR1 and CDR2 from the germline V gene are KGHSH and LQKENI. This CDR3 comprises 14 residues. For the CDR3, the DNA is TGTGCCAGCTCACCACAGGGGGGCCACAATGAGCAGTTCTTC. Protein product: CASSPQGGHNEQFF.

This chain joins TRBV6-2 or TRBV6-3 and TRBJ2-2; D gene ambiguous. The germline gives CDR1 MNHEY, CDR2 SVGEGT. CDR3 size: 14 residues. Trimming removed 4 bases from V and 7 bases from J, with 13 bases in between. For the CDR3, the DNA is TGTGCCAGCAGTTCAAATAAGATGGGCGGGGAGCTGTTTTTT. It specifies CASSSNKMGGELFF.

The chain joins TRBV5-1 to TRBJ2-1; no reliable D call. This CDR3 region has 15 residues. The germline V gene encodes CDR1 SGHRS and CDR2 YFSETQ. The ends were cut back, 4 bases at V and 3 bases at J, with 14 bases in the middle. The CDR3 loop is CASSLDGGFYNEQFF. The CDR3 region has the DNA TGCGCCAGCAGCCTGGACGGCGGATTCTACAATGAGCAGTTCTTC.

The gene calls are TRBV12-3 or TRBV12-4 and TRBJ2-1; perhaps D is TRBD1 or TRBD2 (6 bases each). CDR3 length: 13 amino acids. The V end was cut by 6 bases, the J end by 6 bases, with 12 bases between. The CDR3 sequence is CASRAGHANEQFF. For the CDR3, the DNA is TGTGCCAGCAGGGCGGGACACGCCAATGAGCAGTTCTTC.

The chain joins TRBV3-1 to TRBJ2-1; D not resolved. Per germline, CDR1 LGHDT and CDR2 YNNKEL (reference sequence). This CDR3 has 15 amino acids. Trimming took off 1 base at V and 6 bases at J, with 13 bases between the two ends. Written as DNA, the CDR3 is TGTGCCAGCAGCCAAGGGAATAGTCCCCTCAATGAGCAGTTCTTC. It specifies CASSQGNSPLNEQFF.